This record concerns one TCR beta chain sequence. This receptor's antigen is unknown. No clone much larger than this one lies a single base away; base qualities are absent. TCRbeta CDR3 regions were amplified from genomic DNA using the immunoSEQ Assay, a bias-controlled multiplex PCR. Under the source paper's analysis protocol: Nucleated cell counts per sample were estimated from amplification of reference gene primers within the assay. To quantify the absolute abundance of each unique TCRbeta CDR3 rearrangement, sequence reads were collapsed and filtered. For each sample, productive Simpson clonality was calculated as the square root of Simpson's diversity index across productive rearrangements. TCRdb provides this immuneACCESS table in a form limited to in-frame rearrangements. Some clones are lacking; in checked studies, under half of them reflect an unresolved V gene, and why the rest are absent is not known. V, J and clone size reflect that table, while D and trimming were determined from the DNA. The sample has around 210,000 clones on record, approximately 80% of them singletons. Of the sample, 13% is held by the ten largest clones.

Its CDR3 holds 16 amino acids, cysteine through phenylalanine. Kept here is only the CDR3 DNA, which spans 48 bases and is read in frame from base 1. Trimming takes 1 base off V and 6 bases off J; junction bases not matched to a gene: 9. From the germline V gene, CDR1 is MGHRA and CDR2 is YSYEKL. The entry originates in a study of blood T cell repertoires in COVID-19 (dated by TCRdb to 2019 to 2021). In terms of the full investigation: Samples from collaborators originated in the United States, Italy and Spain and spanned both the acute and convalescent phases of COVID-19. The prospective study material was composed of cDNA or gDNA derived from T cells, B-cell-depleted T cells, or PBMCs. Deeply sampled blood TCRbeta repertoires from subjects exposed to, actively infected with, or recovered from COVID-19 were included in the dataset. The repertoires were released in a freely available public database meant as a resource for research on the immune response to SARS-CoV-2. The samples were drawn from the first 160 participants of the ongoing ImmuneRACE study and from 950 to 1,500 subjects provided by 6 global collaborators. The sample metadata nearly always contained a de-identified subject ID, COVID-19 status, age in years and sex. Where available, HLA class I and class II types were taken from metadata supplied by the sample provider and were not determined by assay-based typing. What the work shows at the level of the full study, not this receptor alone: The amount of clinical and demographic metadata varied by source and participant and was provided uncurated.

Collaborating institutions collected whole blood in K2EDTA tubes following their own protocols. For TCRbeta analysis, collaborator samples were shipped as frozen whole blood, as isolated PBMCs, or as DNA extracted from either sample type. The chain is assembled from TRBV4-1 and TRBJ2-7; the central 10 bases match TRBD1. Sequencing was performed on peripheral blood. The clonotype originates from a human donor in a cohort sampled during active COVID-19. The sequenced DNA is TGCGCCAGCAGCCAAGTAGTCGACAGGGGGCCCAGCGAGCAGTACTTC. The resulting protein is CASSQVVDRGPSEQYF.